The 4 T cell receptor beta chains reported below all come from one sample, sequenced in a study of siplizumab effects on memory and regulatory T cells. The repertoire was sequenced with immunoSEQ multiplex PCR; TCRdb's copy has only in-frame clones and lacks some. Counted here are roughly 68,000 clones, less than 85% occurring once; the ten biggest clones make up roughly 3.8%. Sequences were obtained from memory CD4+ T cells sorted from blood. These receptors originate from a human donor in good health.

The CDR3 loop is CASSERGLAGDYF. The DNA for the CDR3 is TGTGCCAGCAGTGAGCGTGGACTAGCGGGAGATTACTTC. The V gene is TRBV2, the J gene TRBJ2-7, with 13 bases that match TRBD2. Germline V CDR1 and CDR2: SNHLY, FYNNEI. V lost 3 bases and J lost 13; bases outside the gene matches: 6. The CDR3 has 13 residues. Full variable domain (outside the CDR3, taken from reference TRBV2 and TRBJ2-7): EPEVTQTPSHQVTQMGQEVILRCVPISNHLYFYWYRQILGQKVEFLVSFYNNEISEKSEIFDDQFSVERPDGSNFTLKIRSTKLEDSAMYFCASSERGLAGDYFGPGTRLTVT.

The chain is built from TRBV5-6 and TRBJ1-2, with a possible D match to TRBD1 (6 bases). The CDR3 length is 15 residues. Trimming removed 0 bases at V and 4 bases at J, with 13 bases between. The germline gives CDR1 SGHDT, CDR2 YYEEEE. CDR3 residues: CASSLAYRAAYGYTF. Here the CDR3 DNA reads TGTGCCAGCAGCTTGGCGTACAGGGCGGCCTATGGCTACACCTTC.

The chain has TRBV2 and TRBJ1-1, with D possibly matching TRBD1 (5 bases). Trimming took 4 bases from V and 1 from J, leaving 7 bases between them. Germline loops: CDR1 SNHLY, CDR2 FYNNEI. The CDR3 runs 13 residues. The CDR3 coding sequence is TGTGCCAGCAGTGGACAGAGGAACACTGAAGCTTTCTTT. Translation gives CASSGQRNTEAFF.

The genes are TRBV6-6 and TRBJ2-3, with no clear D. This CDR3 region has 13 residues. V lost 3 bases, J lost 3 bases, and 7 bases lay in between. In germline, CDR1 is MNHNY, CDR2 SVGAGI (reference sequence). CDR3 sequence: CASSYVGTDTQYF. The CDR3, as DNA: TGTGCCAGCAGTTATGTGGGGACAGATACGCAGTATTTT.